This T cell receptor (beta chain) emerged from a study of vaccination effects on CD4 cells after COVID-19. Study-wide findings and caveats: No early post-infection timepoints were available in the study, which also included few convalescent patients.

This CDR3 has 11 amino acids. With 9 bases removed from V and 6 bases from J, the gap between germline ends came to 11 bases. CDR1 is SNHLY, CDR2 FYNNEI, per germline. Remarks on this clone: The antigen remains unidentified.

Data came from immunoSEQ multiplex PCR; TCRdb stores just in-frame clones and leaves some out. The sample consists of about 71,000 clones, under 75% of them appearing once. Expansion with viral peptide pools was applied to antigen-specific CD4+ T cells by the ViraFEST assay prior to sequencing. Culture lasted roughly 9 days before CD4+ T cell isolation. No vaccinee had earlier SARS-CoV-2 infection, and nucleocapsid antibodies were negative. V is TRBV2 and J is TRBJ1-1, with a possible D match to TRBD1 (6 bases). The input for sequencing was CD4+ T cells from PBMCs cultured with HCoV-OC43 spike peptides, taken before COVID-19 vaccination. Stated subset: HCoV-OC43 spike overlapping peptide pool stimulation. The clonotype comes from a human donor who received a COVID-19 vaccine. DNA for the CDR3: TGTGCCAGTTTCGGGGGCTCTGAAGCTTTCTTT. Residues: CASFGGSEAFF.